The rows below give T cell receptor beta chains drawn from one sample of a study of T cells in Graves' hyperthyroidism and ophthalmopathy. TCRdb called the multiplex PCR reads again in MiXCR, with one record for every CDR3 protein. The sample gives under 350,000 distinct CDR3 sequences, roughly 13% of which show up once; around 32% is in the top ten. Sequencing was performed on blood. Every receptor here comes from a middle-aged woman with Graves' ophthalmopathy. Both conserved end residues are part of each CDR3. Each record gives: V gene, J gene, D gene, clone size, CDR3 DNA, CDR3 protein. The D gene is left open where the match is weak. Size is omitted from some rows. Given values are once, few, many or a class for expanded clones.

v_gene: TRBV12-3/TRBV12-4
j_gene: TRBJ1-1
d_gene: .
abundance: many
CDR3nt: TGTGCCAGCAGTTTAAAGGGGAGACAGTGGGGTATTGAAGCTTTCTTT
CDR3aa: CASSLKGRQWGIEAFF

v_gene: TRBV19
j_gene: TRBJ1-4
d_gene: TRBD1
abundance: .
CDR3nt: TGTGCCAGTAGTAACAGGGGGCTGGTTGAAAAACTGTTTTTT
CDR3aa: CASSNRGLVEKLFF

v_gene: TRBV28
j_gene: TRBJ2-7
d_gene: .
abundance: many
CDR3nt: TGTGCCAGCAGTCGCGGCGGCATGGGCGGGGACGAGCAGTACTTC
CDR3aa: CASSRGGMGGDEQYF

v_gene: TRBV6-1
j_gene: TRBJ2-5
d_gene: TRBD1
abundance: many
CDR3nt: TGTGCCAGCAGAGGGACAGGGTGGCGCGAGACCCAGTACTTC
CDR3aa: CASRGTGWRETQYF

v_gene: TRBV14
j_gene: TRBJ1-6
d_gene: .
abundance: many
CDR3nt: TGTGCCAGCAGCCAAGAGGACACTGAGTCACCCCTCCACTTT
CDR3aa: CASSQEDTESPLHF

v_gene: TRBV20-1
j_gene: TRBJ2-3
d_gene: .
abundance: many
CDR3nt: TGCAGTGCTAGGTCTAGCACAGATACGCAGTATTTT
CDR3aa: CSARSSTDTQYF

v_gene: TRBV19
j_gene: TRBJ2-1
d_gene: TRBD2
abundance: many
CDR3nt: TGTGCCAGTAGTATTCTAGCGGGGGGGACTGAGCAGTTCTTC
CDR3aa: CASSILAGGTEQFF

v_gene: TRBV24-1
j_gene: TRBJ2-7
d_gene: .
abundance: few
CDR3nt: TGTGCCACCAGTGGCAGGAGCTCCTACGAGCAGTACTTC
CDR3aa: CATSGRSSYEQYF

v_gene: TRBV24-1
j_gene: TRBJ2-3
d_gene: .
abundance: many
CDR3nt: TGTGCCACCAGTGGAAAGGGGGGATCGCAAGATACGCAGTATTTT
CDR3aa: CATSGKGGSQDTQYF

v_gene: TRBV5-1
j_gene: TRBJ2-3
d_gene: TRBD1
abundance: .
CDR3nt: TGCGCCAGCAGCATGGGACAGGGCGGTTGGGGTACAGATACGCAGTATTTT
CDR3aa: CASSMGQGGWGTDTQYF

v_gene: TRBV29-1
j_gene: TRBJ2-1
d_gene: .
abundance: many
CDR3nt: TGCAGCGTTTTAAAAGGGCCCATCTACAATGAGCAGTTCTTC
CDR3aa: CSVLKGPIYNEQFF

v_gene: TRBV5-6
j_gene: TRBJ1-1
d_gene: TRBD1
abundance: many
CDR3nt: TGTGCCAGCAGCTTGCGGCAGGGGGACACTGAAGCTTTCTTT
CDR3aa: CASSLRQGDTEAFF

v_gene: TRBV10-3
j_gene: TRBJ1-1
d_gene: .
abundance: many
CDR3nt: TGTGCCATCAGTGAGTCGGTGAGAAACACTGAAGCTTTCTTT
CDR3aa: CAISESVRNTEAFF

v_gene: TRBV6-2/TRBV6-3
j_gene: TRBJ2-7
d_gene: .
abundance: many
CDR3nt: TGTGCCAGCCGGCCCCAGGGGGGTACCTACGAGCAGTACTTC
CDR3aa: CASRPQGGTYEQYF

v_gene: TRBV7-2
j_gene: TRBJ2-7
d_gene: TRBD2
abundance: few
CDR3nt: TGTGCCAGCAGCCAGTGGTTTAGCGGGCTAAACGAGCAGTACTTC
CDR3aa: CASSQWFSGLNEQYF

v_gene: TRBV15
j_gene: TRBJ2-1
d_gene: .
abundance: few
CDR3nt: TGTGCCACCAGCAGAGATCTCGGCGGAGGGGGAAGGAACAATGAGCAGTTCTTC
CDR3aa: CATSRDLGGGGRNNEQFF

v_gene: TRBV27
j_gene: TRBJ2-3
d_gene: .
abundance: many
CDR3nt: TGTGCCAGCAGTTTATTTGGGCGCACAGATACGCAGTATTTT
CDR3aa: CASSLFGRTDTQYF

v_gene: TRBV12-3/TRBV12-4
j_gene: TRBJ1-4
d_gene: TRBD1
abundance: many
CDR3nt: TGTGCCAGCAGCGCCGGGACAGGGGGCGAAAAACTGTTTTTT
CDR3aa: CASSAGTGGEKLFF

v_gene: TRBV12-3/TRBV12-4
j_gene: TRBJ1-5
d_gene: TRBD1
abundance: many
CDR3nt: TGTGCCAGCAGTCTTAGACAGGGTGGGAGCAATCAGCCCCAGCATTTT
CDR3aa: CASSLRQGGSNQPQHF

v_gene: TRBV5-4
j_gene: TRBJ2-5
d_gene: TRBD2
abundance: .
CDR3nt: TGTGCCAGCACCCTCGGGGGGCAAGAGACCCAGTACTTC
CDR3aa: CASTLGGQETQYF

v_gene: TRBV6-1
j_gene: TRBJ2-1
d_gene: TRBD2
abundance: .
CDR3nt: TGTGCCAGCAGTGAATGGGCTAGCGGAGATAACAATGAGCAGTTCTTC
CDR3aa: CASSEWASGDNNEQFF

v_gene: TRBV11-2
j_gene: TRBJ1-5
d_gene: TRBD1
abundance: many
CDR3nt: TGTGCCAGCAGCCCCTCCCCCGGGACAGGGGTTTGGGCCCAGCATTTT
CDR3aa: CASSPSPGTGVWAQHF

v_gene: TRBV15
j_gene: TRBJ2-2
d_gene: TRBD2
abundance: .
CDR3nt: TGTGCCACCAGCCCCCCAACGGTGGCGGGAGATAATACCGGGGAGCTGTTTTTT
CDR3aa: CATSPPTVAGDNTGELFF

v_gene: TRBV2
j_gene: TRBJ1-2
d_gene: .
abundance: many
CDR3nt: TGTGCCAGCAGTGAGAACATTTACTATGGCTACACCTTC
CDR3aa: CASSENIYYGYTF

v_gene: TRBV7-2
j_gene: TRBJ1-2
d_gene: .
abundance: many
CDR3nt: TGTGCCAGCAGCTCCGAGACAGGTCGGGTGTATGGCTACACCTTC
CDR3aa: CASSSETGRVYGYTF

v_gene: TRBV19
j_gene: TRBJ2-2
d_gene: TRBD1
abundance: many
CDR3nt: TGTGCCAGTAGTACGCAAATCGGACAGGGAAGGACCGGGGAGCTGTTTTTT
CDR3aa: CASSTQIGQGRTGELFF

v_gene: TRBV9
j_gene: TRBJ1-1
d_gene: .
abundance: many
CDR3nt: TGTGCCAGCAGCGTGGACAGCCTGAACACTGAAGCTTTCTTT
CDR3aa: CASSVDSLNTEAFF

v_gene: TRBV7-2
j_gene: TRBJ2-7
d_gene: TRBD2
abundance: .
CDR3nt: TGTGCCAGCAGCTCTAGCGGGGGGGTATCCTACGAGCAGTACTTC
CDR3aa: CASSSSGGVSYEQYF

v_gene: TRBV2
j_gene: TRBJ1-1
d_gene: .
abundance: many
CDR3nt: TGTGCCAGCAGTGACAACGTCGGGGGGGTCGGCACTGAAGCTTTCTTT
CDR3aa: CASSDNVGGVGTEAFF

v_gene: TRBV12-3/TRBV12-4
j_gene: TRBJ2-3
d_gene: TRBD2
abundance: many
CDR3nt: TGTGCCAGCAGTTTACGGCTAGCGGACACTAGCACAGATACGCAGTATTTT
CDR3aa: CASSLRLADTSTDTQYF

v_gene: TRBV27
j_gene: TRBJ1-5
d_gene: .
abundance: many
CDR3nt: TGTGCCAGCAGGGAAGGCAATCAGCCCCAGCATTTT
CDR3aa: CASREGNQPQHF

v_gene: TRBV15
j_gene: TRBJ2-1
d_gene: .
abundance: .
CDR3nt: TGTGCCACCAGCAGAGTACCAGGGTCGAATGAGCAGTTCTTC
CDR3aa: CATSRVPGSNEQFF

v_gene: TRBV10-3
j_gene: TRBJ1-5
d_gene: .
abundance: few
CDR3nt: TGTGCCATCAGTGGCGGCGGTAGCAATCAGCCCCAGCATTTT
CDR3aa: CAISGGGSNQPQHF

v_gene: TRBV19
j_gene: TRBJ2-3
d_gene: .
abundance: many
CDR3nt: TGTGCCAGTAGTGTCCTGGGGGCCGACACAGATACGCAGTATTTT
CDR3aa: CASSVLGADTDTQYF

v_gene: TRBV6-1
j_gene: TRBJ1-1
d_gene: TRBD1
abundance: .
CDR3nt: TGTGCCAGCATCACCGGTCGCAGGGGGCGGACTGAAGCTTTCTTT
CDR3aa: CASITGRRGRTEAFF

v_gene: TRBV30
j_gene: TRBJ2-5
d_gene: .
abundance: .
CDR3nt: TGTGCCTGGAGGAGGAGCAGGCGACTGACCCCCCAAGAGACCCGGTACTTC
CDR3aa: CAWRRSRRLTPQETRYF

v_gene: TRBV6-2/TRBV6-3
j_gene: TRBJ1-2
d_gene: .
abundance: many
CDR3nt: TGTGCCAGCAGTTCTCCGCGACAGCCAATTAGAAACTATGGCTACACCTTC
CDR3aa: CASSSPRQPIRNYGYTF

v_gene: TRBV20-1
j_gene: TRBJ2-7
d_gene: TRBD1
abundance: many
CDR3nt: TGCAGTGCTAGATCCCCACTTCTACTCGGACAGGGATCCTACGAGCAGTACTTC
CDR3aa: CSARSPLLLGQGSYEQYF

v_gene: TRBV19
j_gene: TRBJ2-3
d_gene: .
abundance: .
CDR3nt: TGTGCCAGTTGTCTCGGTGGGGCCGGAGATACGCAGTATTTT
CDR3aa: CASCLGGAGDTQYF

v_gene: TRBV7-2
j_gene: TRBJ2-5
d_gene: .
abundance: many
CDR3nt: TGTGCCAGCAGCTTGGCCAGATGGGGAGAGACCCAGTACTTC
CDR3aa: CASSLARWGETQYF

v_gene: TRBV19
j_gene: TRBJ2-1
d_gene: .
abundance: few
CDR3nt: TGTGCCAGTAGTATCTCGGGAAATAGCGTGAATGAGCAGTTCTTC
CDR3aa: CASSISGNSVNEQFF

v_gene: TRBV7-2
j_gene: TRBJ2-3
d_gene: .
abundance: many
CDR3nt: TGTGCCAGCAGCGAAGGGACAGATACGCAGTATTTT
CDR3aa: CASSEGTDTQYF

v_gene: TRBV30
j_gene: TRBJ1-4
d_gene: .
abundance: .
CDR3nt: TGTGCCTGTCTGAGGGACGCTAATGAAAAACTGTTTTTT
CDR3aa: CACLRDANEKLFF

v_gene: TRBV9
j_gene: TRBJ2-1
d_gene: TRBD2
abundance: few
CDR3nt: TGTGCCAGCAGCGAGGAGGGACTAGCGGTCTACAATGAGCAGTTCTTC
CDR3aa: CASSEEGLAVYNEQFF

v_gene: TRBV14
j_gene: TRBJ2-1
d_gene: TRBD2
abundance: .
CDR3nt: TGTGCCAGCAGCCAAGAACTGGGGGCGGGAGGGCCTCTGATCGAGCAGTTCTTC
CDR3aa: CASSQELGAGGPLIEQFF

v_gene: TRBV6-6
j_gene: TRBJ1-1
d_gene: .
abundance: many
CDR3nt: TGTGCCAGCAGTTACTCGGGGTGGGGGAACACTGAAGCTTTCTTT
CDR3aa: CASSYSGWGNTEAFF

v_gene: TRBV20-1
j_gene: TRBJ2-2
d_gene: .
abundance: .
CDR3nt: TGCAGTGCTAGAGATCCGGGACTCCCTTACACCGGGGAGCTGTTTTTT
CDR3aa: CSARDPGLPYTGELFF

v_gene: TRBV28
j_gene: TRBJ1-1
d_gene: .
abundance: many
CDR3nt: TGTGCCAGCAGTTTCCCCGGGGGGGGGAACACTGAAGCTTTCTTT
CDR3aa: CASSFPGGGNTEAFF

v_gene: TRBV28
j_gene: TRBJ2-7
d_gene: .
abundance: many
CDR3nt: TGTGCCAGCAGTTTATTCCCCTACGAGCAGTACTTC
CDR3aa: CASSLFPYEQYF

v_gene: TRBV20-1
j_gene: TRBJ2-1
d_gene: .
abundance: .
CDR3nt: TGCAGTGCTACGGCAGATGGGGATGAGCAGTTCTTC
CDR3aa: CSATADGDEQFF

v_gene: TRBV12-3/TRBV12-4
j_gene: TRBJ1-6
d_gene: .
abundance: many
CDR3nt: TGTGCCAGCAGCTCGAGGTTGGACTCACCCCTCCACTTT
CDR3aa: CASSSRLDSPLHF

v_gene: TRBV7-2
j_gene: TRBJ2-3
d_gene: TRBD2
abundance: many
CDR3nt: TGTGCCAGCAGCGTACTAGCGGGCCCGGGAGATACGCAGTATTTT
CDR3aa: CASSVLAGPGDTQYF

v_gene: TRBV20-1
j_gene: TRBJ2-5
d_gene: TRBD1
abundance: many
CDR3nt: TGCAGTGCTAGAGTTCCCCCGGGATTCGGGACAGGGACACAAGAGACCCAGTACTTC
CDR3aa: CSARVPPGFGTGTQETQYF

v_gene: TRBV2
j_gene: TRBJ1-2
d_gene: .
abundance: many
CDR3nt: TGTGCCAGCAGACGCGACAGTCCCTTTAACTATGGCTACACCTTC
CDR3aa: CASRRDSPFNYGYTF

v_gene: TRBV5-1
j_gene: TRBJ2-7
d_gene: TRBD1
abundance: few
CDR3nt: TGCGCCAGCAGCCTCCGGGACAGAACACACGAGCAGTACTTC
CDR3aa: CASSLRDRTHEQYF

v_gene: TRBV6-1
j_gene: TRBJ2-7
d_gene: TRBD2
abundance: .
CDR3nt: TGTGCCAGCATCGCGGGACTAGCGGGCTACGAGCAGTACTTC
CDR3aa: CASIAGLAGYEQYF

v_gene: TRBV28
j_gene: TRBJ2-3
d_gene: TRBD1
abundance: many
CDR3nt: TGTGCCAGCAGTTTCGACAGGGTGGGCACAGATACGCAGTATTTT
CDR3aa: CASSFDRVGTDTQYF